The sequence of this T cell receptor beta chain was determined in a study of T cells in Graves' hyperthyroidism and ophthalmopathy (dated by TCRdb to the late 2010s). Regarding the complete study: Peripheral blood samples were taken at the time of initial diagnosis, prior to any treatment. To identify TCR V-J signatures that set the groups apart, the researchers used a discovery cohort of more than 95 patients, made up of roughly 40 with Graves' ophthalmopathy and 55 to 65 with stable Graves' hyperthyroidism. Prospective prediction of ophthalmopathy was tested in an independent validation cohort of 18 to 20 hyperthyroidism patients and some 17 patients who later progressed to ophthalmopathy. The roughly 91 discovery patients were randomly divided into training and test sets at a 7:3 ratio. The study also compared thyroid tissue and blood T-cell repertoires from several Graves' hyperthyroidism patients. After sampling, hyperthyroidism patients received methimazole starting at 30 mg daily, and ophthalmopathy patients received high-dose intravenous methylprednisolone. The paper describes TCR Vbeta CDR3 sequencing of more than 120 peripheral blood samples, made up of roughly 45 ophthalmopathy patients, roughly 72 hyperthyroidism patients and 17 progressor patients.

TCR beta CDR3 regions were amplified from RNA transcripts. For the first round of RT-PCR on the TCR CDR3, the HTBI primer set was used together with the Qiagen OneStep RT-PCR kit. Libraries were constructed in a second round of multiplex PCR, after which size selection and purification were carried out. Libraries were sequenced paired-end with 100 bp reads on an Illumina HiSeq2000. Processing in the source paper ran as follows. SOAPnuke was used to process the raw data, throwing out any read that contained adapters or uncalled bases, had a mean Phred below 15, or lacked an exact constant-primer or identifier match. COPE v1.2.5 was used to merge high-quality paired reads, and clonotypes were defined as unique nucleotide sequences. Clonotypes were aligned to IMGT TRBV, TRBD and TRBJ reference segments using MiTCR v1.1. The analysis was restricted to V-J combinations with a frequency above 0.0001, which together covered 99% to 99.2% of the repertoires. The TCS score was defined as the ratio of F50 (clonal expansion) to E x V (chaos), calculated using BLOSUM62-based TCRdist between CDR3 peptides within each V-J. Welch's t-statistics and random forest reduced some 510 V-J features to fewer than 15, which were used in a naive Bayes classifier (R e1071). The public reads were quality trimmed at Q25 with fastp and then assembled into clones with MiXCR by TCRdb, keeping productive beta chains. Each entry is one CDR3 protein sequence, shown with its most common DNA and genes. These V and J calls originate from TCRdb's pipeline instead of the authors' own analysis. The sample table shows about 700,000 distinct CDR3 sequences, and 11% to 15% are seen once. The ten largest clones represent approximately 10% of the sample.

Results the study describes overall, beyond this receptor: Most expanded thyroid clonotypes (frequency above 0.001) were also found in blood, which suggests that blood repertoires may mirror thyroid immune responses. No statistical method was used to set the sample size in advance, and investigators knew the group allocation. In cross-validation, a model built on a 13 V-J signature told ophthalmopathy apart from stable hyperthyroidism with roughly 87% sensitivity and around 84% specificity, and in testing the same model reached 80%/75%. In validation, progression to ophthalmopathy was predicted by the model with roughly 71% sensitivity and around 75% specificity, a median of approximately 7.1 months before onset.

A patient counted as having stable Graves' hyperthyroidism if no progression to ophthalmopathy occurred over 18 months of follow-up. Hyperthyroidism patients were aged 18 to 65 years and newly diagnosed, with disease duration of less than 2 months. Exclusion was applied to patients with uncontrolled infections, other autoimmune diseases, pregnancy or lactation. Diagnoses relied on clinical symptoms, serum thyroxine and TRAb, thyroid ultrasound and orbital computed tomography. PBMCs were isolated from approximately 10 ml of fresh peripheral blood by Ficoll-Paque density gradient centrifugation. Trizol reagent was used to extract total RNA, and RNA quality was then checked on an Agilent 2100 Bioanalyzer. This clonotype has ten or more counts. Its antigen is not yet known. Qualities for individual bases were not recorded, and no much larger clone is one base off. This clonotype was obtained from a woman aged 18-29 years with Graves' hyperthyroidism. Sequencing was performed on blood.

The sequenced DNA: TGTGCCAGCAGTAGTATAGGGTCGAGTCTCGAAGATACTGAAGCTTTCTTT. Translated, it reads CASSSIGSSLEDTEAFF. The chain joins TRBV27 to TRBJ1-1, with the D gene call left open. V and J are truncated by 5 bases and 5 bases respectively, leaving an intervening sequence of 24 bases. Its CDR3 holds 17 amino acids, cysteine through phenylalanine. Only CDR3 DNA is held: 51 bases, read in frame from base 1. Reading the germline V gene (reference sequence) gives CDR1 MNHEY and CDR2 SMNVEV.